This TCR beta chain was obtained from a study of radiotherapy plus CTLA-4 blockade in lung cancer. Background on the study: About a sixth of enrolled patients responded objectively, and over 30% had disease control. Study-wide findings and caveats: The best predictor of response was reported to be early blood T cell clone dynamics, with interferon-beta. An expansion of tumor-derived TCR clones occurred in blood after radiotherapy plus ipilimumab.

This CDR3 is 16 amino acids long. CDR1 and CDR2 from the germline V gene are SEHNR and FQNEAQ (reference sequence). V gave up 8 bases and J gave up 0 bases; unmatched junction bases: 8. Turning to this clone: The antigen is unknown.

Receiving focal radiation plus CTLA-4 blockade with ipilimumab were patients who had chemo-refractory metastatic non-small-cell lung cancer. Sequenced by immunoSEQ multiplex PCR; TCRdb stores in-frame clones only, minus some. This sample has 80,000 to 100,000 clones; around 79% occur once, and the top ten carry 2.5% to 3.5%. This TCR came from a human donor with non-small cell lung cancer who had a partial response to radiotherapy plus ipilimumab. Some clones in this sample may be carry-over from other donors' samples. V and J are TRBV7-9 and TRBJ2-2, with 8 bases lining up with TRBD2. The sequencing here drew on peripheral blood, taken from a patient treated with radiotherapy plus ipilimumab. This chain's CDR3 is CASLKRGSTNTGELFF. DNA of the CDR3: TGTGCCAGCCTGAAGCGGGGGAGTACGAACACCGGGGAGCTGTTTTTT.